This T cell receptor (beta chain) is drawn from a study of CD8+ T cells in alopecia areata. The treatment is: oral pan-JAK inhibitor, 5-10 mg twice daily. Germline assignment: CDR1 SGDLS and CDR2 YYNGEE. The J segment lost 7 bases and the V segment lost 3 bases, leaving 13 bases of the junction unmatched. The CDR3 consists of 18 residues. In the case of this clone: The target antigen is unknown.

Findings and caveats of the study: Scalp sample data also include resident alphabeta T cells from normal skin. For patients receiving tofacitinib, scalp clonality and expanded CD8+ clones among the top 100 significantly decreased.

RNA extraction was followed by reverse transcription into cDNA, which acted as the sequencing template. Method: immunoSEQ multiplex PCR; TCRdb's copy keeps in-frame clones and lacks some. The data hold 160,000 or so clones, with around 71% observed a single time. The V and J genes are TRBV9 and TRBJ2-1; 13 nucleotides match TRBD2. The TCR was taken from a human donor with alopecia areata. This sample comprised CD4+ T cells sorted from blood, obtained at week 4, from a patient treated with tofacitinib. CDR3 DNA: TGTGCCAGCAGCGAGCGGGAGACTAGCGGGGGGAGGGTGAATGAGCAGTTCTTC. This gives the protein CASSERETSGGRVNEQFF.